This entry concerns a single T cell receptor beta chain. Its antigen remains unknown. The time point here: week 47, end of study. A single vaccine dose contained 300 ug of mutant IDH1 20-mer peptide, and topical imiquimod was used with it. This specimen comes from a study of a mutant IDH1 vaccine in newly diagnosed glioma. Study details: The earlier regimen, radiotherapy, temozolomide, or both, was most often both.

Profiling relied on immunoSEQ multiplex PCR, and the TCRdb table lists in-frame clones only, not all of them. The table lists around 33,000 clones, around 87% of them singletons, with about 11% in the top ten. CDR1 is MNHNS and CDR2 is SASEGT in the germline V gene. Trimming left V 0 bases short and J 3 bases short, with 17 bases between. CDR3 length equals 17 residues. This sequence originates from a woman aged 30 to 39 with glioma. V and J are TRBV6-1 and TRBJ1-2; a possible D gene is TRBD1 (6 bases). The sample was PBMCs, taken from a glioma patient whose treatment included an IDH1 peptide vaccine. CDR3 bases: TGTGCCAGCAGTGAAGCTTGGATAGAACAGGGAGACTATGGCTACACCTTC. This encodes CASSEAWIEQGDYGYTF.